The clone carrying this T cell receptor beta chain has at least ten counts. A second PCR, run for roughly 7 to 12 cycles, used a sample-barcoded 5' primer plus a J-beta primer mix. TCRdb fed the 5' RACE reads into MiXCR, producing one record per CDR3 protein. The profile shows hundreds of thousands of distinct CDR3 sequences, about 32% of them singletons. The record originates from a study of blood T cells in healthy people across ages. Germline V CDR1 and CDR2: SGHTA, FQGNSA. This CDR3 region has 13 residues. Between the trimmed V and J ends, which lost 3 bases and 4 bases, there was a span of 9 bases.

The V gene is TRBV7-2, the J gene TRBJ1-1; D gene ambiguous. Sequenced: blood. The receptor was isolated from an elderly woman in good health. CDR3 region: CASSFRAGTEAFF. DNA of the CDR3: TGTGCCAGCAGCTTTCGGGCGGGCACTGAAGCTTTCTTT.